The clone carrying this T cell receptor beta chain was counted a few times. The CDR3 consists of 18 residues. Trimming took 6 bases from V and 8 from J; bases not matched to a gene: 14. Per the germline V gene, CDR1 is KGHDR and CDR2 is SFDVKD. The entry originates in a study of blood T cell repertoires in COVID-19. Study background: Donors in the United States, Italy and Spain gave samples during acute or convalescent COVID-19. PBMCs, B-cell-depleted T cells, or T cells were the source of the cDNA or gDNA that made up the material.

Authors' analysis steps: Counts of nucleated cells, estimated from reference gene primer amplification, were obtained. Produced via immunoSEQ multiplex PCR; TCRdb's table is partial and in-frame only. The V and J calls and clone size come from that table; D and trimming were worked out from the DNA. The sample holds some 43,000 clones, about 90% seen once. The clonotype originates from a human donor in a cohort sampled during active COVID-19. The chain recombines TRBV24-1 with TRBJ2-1, with 14 positions matching TRBD2. Sequencing was carried out using peripheral blood. The CDR3 here is CATSPGLAGVGGWDEQFF. DNA of the CDR3: TGTGCCACCAGTCCGGGACTAGCGGGAGTGGGTGGATGGGATGAGCAGTTCTTC.